Below are 6 T cell receptor beta chains sequenced from a single sample in a study of blood T cell repertoires in COVID-19 (dated by TCRdb to about 2020). Libraries were constructed by the immunoSEQ multiplex PCR assay. The table comes from immuneACCESS by way of TCRdb, which keeps in-frame sequences with V and J called. Part of the clones is missing from these tables; in studies checked, under half for an unresolved V gene and the rest for unknown reasons. This sample holds around 250,000 clones; almost 85% were observed only once. Around 16% of the sample is taken by the ten largest. The sequenced sample was PBMCs or T cells enriched from blood (not recorded which). The receptor set was obtained from a man aged 35 to 55 who had recovered from COVID-19.

The chain is built from TRBV5-1 and TRBJ1-6; 11 bases fit TRBD1. V was clipped by 2 bases and J by 10 bases; unmatched bases: 5. The V gene's germline CDR1 is SGHRS and CDR2 YFSETQ. The CDR3 has 15 amino acids. The CDR3 DNA is TGCGCCAGCAGCTTTACCGGGACAGGGGGATCACCCCTCCACTTT. It translates to CASSFTGTGGSPLHF.

The rearrangement joins TRBV4-3 to TRBJ1-3; D not resolved. Trimming shortened V by 0 bases and J by 4 bases, and 10 bases separated the two germline ends. The CDR3 is 15 residues long. CDR1 is LGHNA, CDR2 YSLEER, per germline. The DNA for the CDR3 is TGCGCCAGCAGCCAAGATGTGAGGAGGGGAAACACCATATATTTT. It translates to CASSQDVRRGNTIYF.

Only one count was recorded for this clone. The chain couples TRBV7-3 to TRBJ2-7, with D perhaps matching TRBD2 (6 bases). Trimming removed 11 bases from V and 6 bases from J, with 20 bases in between. CDR1 is SGHTA, CDR2 FQGTGA, per germline. There are 13 residues in the CDR3. CDR3 coding DNA: TGTGCCTCCAGCCTCCGGGACTCTCGCGAGCAGTACTTC. Encoded protein: CASSLRDSREQYF.

The chain carries TRBV15 and TRBJ2-7; 11 nucleotides agree with TRBD1. The CDR3 loop spans 13 amino acids. V lost 11 bases and J lost 4; bases outside the gene matches: 7. Germline V CDR1 and CDR2: LNHNV, YYDKDF (reference sequence). For the CDR3, the DNA is TGTGCCTTCGCGGGGGACAGGGGGTACGAGCAGTACTTC. Its protein is CAFAGDRGYEQYF. Using reference TRBV15 and TRBJ2-7 for the parts outside the CDR3, the full variable domain is DAMVIQNPRYQVTQFGKPVTLSCSQTLNHNVMYWYQQKSSQAPKLLFHYYDKDFNNEADTPDNFQSRRPNTSFCFLDIRSPGLGDTAMYLCAFAGDRGYEQYFGPGTRLTVT.

This clone was observed a handful of times. The rearrangement links TRBV28 to TRBJ1-3; the match to TRBD1 covers 7 bases. The germline CDR1 and CDR2 sequences are MDHEN and SYDVKM. Trimming removed 4 bases from V and 6 bases from J; junction bases left unmatched: 9. This CDR3 contains 15 residues. DNA for the CDR3: TGTGCCAGCAGTTCCCCGCAGGGGGGCACAAACACCATATATTTT. It is translated as CASSSPQGGTNTIYF.

The chain links TRBV19 to TRBJ2-3; a possible D gene is TRBD2 (5 bases). CDR3 size: 14 residues. With 3 bases removed from V and 6 bases from J, the gap between germline ends came to 13 bases. Germline loops: CDR1 LNHDA, CDR2 SQIVND (reference sequence). The DNA for the CDR3 is TGTGCCAGTAGTATCACCGGGGTTGGCGATACGCAGTATTTT. Translating it yields CASSITGVGDTQYF.